Listed below are T cell receptor beta chains from one sample, sequenced in a study of blood T cell repertoires in COVID-19. Some clones are missing from TCRdb's copy, which holds only in-frame ones; the method was immunoSEQ multiplex PCR. The sample yields about 90,000 clones, over 75% seen once. Sequencing used peripheral blood. Receptor source: a human donor in a cohort sampled during active COVID-19. The conserved cysteine and the conserved F or W are not part of the CDR3 here.

j_call v_call cdr3_aa
TRBJ1-3 TRBV7-2 ASSLSRDGNTIY
TRBJ1-2 TRBV13 ASSLSRNYYGYT
TRBJ2-1 TRBV5-1 ASSRVDRDYNEQF
TRBJ2-7 TRBV25-1 ASSVLYEQY
TRBJ1-3 TRBV5-5 ASSLGGSSGNTIY
TRBJ1-1 TRBV19 ASKAGSARNTEAF
TRBJ1-1 TRBV5-1 ASSATDREAF
TRBJ1-1 TRBV3-1/TRBV3-2 ASSREGGYTEAF
TRBJ1-1 TRBV7-3 ASSPSTNTEAF
TRBJ2-1 TRBV24-1 ATSDPGLAGGPSSYNEQF
TRBJ1-2 TRBV6-5 ASSSPGGAGDYGYT
TRBJ1-1 TRBV2 ATRRTGVNTEAF
TRBJ2-3 TRBV2 ASSKTSGGAIDTQY
TRBJ2-3 TRBV11-1 ASSLGLAASTDTQY
TRBJ1-5 TRBV19 ASSIQGFYSNQPQH
TRBJ2-7 TRBV30 AWKRGRIYEQY
TRBJ1-5 TRBV7-2 ASSFFQGVSNQPQH
TRBJ2-7 TRBV5-5 ASSFPTGLSSYEQY
TRBJ1-1 TRBV7-2 ASSLERGRAF
TRBJ1-1 TRBV5-4 ASTGTGIMNTEAF
TRBJ2-1 TRBV28 ASSLPDRGGEQF
TRBJ2-1 TRBV24-1 ATSVGTGGSYNEQF
TRBJ2-5 TRBV7-9 ASSWGDSSETQY
TRBJ2-7 TRBV5-1 ASRQSGTGAYEQY
TRBJ1-5 TRBV27 ASRERGGWNQPQH
TRBJ1-5 TRBV10-3 AISESPASGTGNNQPQH
TRBJ2-1 TRBV4-1 ASSQDGLAYNEQF
TRBJ2-3 TRBV6-6 ASSYGAITDTQY
TRBJ1-1 TRBV6-6 ASSYSTGVNTEAF
TRBJ1-1 TRBV30 AWEDRVGGAF
TRBJ2-3 TRBV19 ASSIGQGADTQY